What follows is one T cell receptor (beta chain) and its context. Its antigen is unidentified. The CDR3 is made up of 12 amino acids. Trimming stripped 3 bases from V and 9 bases from J, with 9 bases between. Germline CDR1 and CDR2: MNHEY and SMNVEV (reference sequence). Treatment denoted: AdE1-LMPpoly-expanded autologous EBV-specific T-cell therapy followed by anti-PD-1 nivolumab. The data belong to a study of EBV T-cell therapy then PD-1 blockade in nasopharyngeal carcinoma. Clones were sequenced by immunoSEQ multiplex PCR, and TCRdb holds only the in-frame ones, with some missing. The table lists about 23,000 clones, 84% of them singletons, with roughly 29% in the top ten.

The sequencing here drew on CD8+ T cells from blood, taken around day 65 from a patient whose treatment included autologous EBV-specific T cells and nivolumab. The chain has TRBV27 and TRBJ2-1; no clear D gene. The receptor comes from a middle-aged man with nasopharyngeal carcinoma. The CDR3 loop reads CASSLGMTEQFF. Here the CDR3 DNA reads TGTGCCAGCAGTTTGGGGATGACTGAGCAGTTCTTC.